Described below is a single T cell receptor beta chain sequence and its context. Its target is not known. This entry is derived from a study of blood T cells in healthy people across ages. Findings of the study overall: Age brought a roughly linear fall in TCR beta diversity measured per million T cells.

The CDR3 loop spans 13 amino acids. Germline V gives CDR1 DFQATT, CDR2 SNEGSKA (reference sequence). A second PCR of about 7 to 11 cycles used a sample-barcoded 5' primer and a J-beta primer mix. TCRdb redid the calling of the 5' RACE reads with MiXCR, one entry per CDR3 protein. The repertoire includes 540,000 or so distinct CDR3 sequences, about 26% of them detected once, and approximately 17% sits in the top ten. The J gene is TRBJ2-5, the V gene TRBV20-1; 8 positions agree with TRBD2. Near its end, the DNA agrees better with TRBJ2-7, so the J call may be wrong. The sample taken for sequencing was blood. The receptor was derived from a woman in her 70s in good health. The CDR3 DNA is TGCAGTGCGGTAATTAGCGGGGCCTACGAGCAGTACTTC. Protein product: CSAVISGAYEQYF.